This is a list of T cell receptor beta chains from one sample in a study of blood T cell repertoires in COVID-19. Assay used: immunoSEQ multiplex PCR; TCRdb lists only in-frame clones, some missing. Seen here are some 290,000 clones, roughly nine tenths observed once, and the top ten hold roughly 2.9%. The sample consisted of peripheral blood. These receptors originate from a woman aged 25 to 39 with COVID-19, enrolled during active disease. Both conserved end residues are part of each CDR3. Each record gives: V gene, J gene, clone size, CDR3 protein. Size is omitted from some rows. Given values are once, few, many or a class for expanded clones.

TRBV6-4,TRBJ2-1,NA,CASSPEFLNEQFF
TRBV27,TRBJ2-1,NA,CASSLNYYNEQFF
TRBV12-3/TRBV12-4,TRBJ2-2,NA,CASSFGTGELFF
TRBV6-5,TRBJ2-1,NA,CASLRDRVLGEQFF
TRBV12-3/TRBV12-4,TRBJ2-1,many,CASRLRTYEQFF
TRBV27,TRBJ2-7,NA,CASSLATSGSYEQYF
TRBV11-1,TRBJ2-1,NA,CASSYERSSYNEQFF
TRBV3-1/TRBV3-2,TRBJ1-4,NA,CASSYTGSRNEKLFF
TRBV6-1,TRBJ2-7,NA,CASSEASTYEQYF
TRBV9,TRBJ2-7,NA,CASSSGPTSIEQYF
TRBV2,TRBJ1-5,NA,CASSAGAAQPQHF
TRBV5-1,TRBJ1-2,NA,CASSRDNNGYTF
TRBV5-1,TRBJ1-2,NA,CASSVDRENYGYTF
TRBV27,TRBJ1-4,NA,CASSLEGRSEKLFF
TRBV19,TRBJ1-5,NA,CASSMGGRQPQHF
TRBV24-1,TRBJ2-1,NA,CATSFGKEQFF
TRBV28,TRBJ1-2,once,CASKVAPYGYTF
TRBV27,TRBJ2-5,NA,CASSLSPRDREETQYF
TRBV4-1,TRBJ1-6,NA,CASSQVRTVNNSPLHF
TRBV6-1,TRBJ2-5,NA,CASSESLNQYF
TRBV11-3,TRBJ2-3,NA,CASSTRSSGIADTQYF
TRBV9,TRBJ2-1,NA,CASSTGTPKSYNEQFF
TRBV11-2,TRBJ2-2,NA,CASSLRLDGELFF
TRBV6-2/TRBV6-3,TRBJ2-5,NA,CASSYATSGRETQYF
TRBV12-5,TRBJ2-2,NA,CASGLGFGTGELFF
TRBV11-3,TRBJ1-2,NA,CASSLDGGTDGYTF
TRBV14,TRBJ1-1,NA,CASSHNKGETNTEAFF
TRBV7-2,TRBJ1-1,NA,CASSLVFDSEAFF
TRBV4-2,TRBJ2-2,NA,CASSQASSGRGDTGELFF
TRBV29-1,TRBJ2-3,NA,CSVEGTGITQYF
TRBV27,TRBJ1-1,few,CASSFGTANLNTEAFF
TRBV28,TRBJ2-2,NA,CASSLVATGELFF
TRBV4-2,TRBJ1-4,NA,CASSQDPGAISEKLFF
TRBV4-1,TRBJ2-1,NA,CASSRLDRGWNEQFF
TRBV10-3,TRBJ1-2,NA,CAISPTAVVGGNYGYTF
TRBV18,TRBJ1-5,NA,CASSPDRNQPQHF
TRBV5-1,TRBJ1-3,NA,CASSPGQNPGNTIYF
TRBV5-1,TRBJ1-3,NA,CASSLVVGLSGNTIYF
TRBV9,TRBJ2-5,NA,CASSVGGTETQYF
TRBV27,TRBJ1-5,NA,CASSLDRTYQPQHF
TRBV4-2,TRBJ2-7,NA,CASSQETSESSYEQYF
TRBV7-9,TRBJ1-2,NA,CASSLAGAIVYGYTF
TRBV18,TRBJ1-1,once,CASSPLPTGLNTEAFF
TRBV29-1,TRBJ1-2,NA,CSVEVGGRRRANYGYTF
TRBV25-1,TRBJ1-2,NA,CASSEPGTGVGYGYTF
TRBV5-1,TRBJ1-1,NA,CASSGDRANTEAFF
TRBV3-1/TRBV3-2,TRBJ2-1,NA,CASSRGQRENYNEQFF
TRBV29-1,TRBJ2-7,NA,CSVEEGTGVDLGHEQYF
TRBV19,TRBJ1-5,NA,CASSGPNQPQHF
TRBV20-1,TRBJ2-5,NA,CSASPSQETQYF
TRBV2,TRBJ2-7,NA,CASGTGTDSYEQYF
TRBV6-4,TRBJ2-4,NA,CASSASDSQNIQYF
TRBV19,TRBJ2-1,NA,CASKASQSSANEQFF
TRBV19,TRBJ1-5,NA,CASKGPQGNQPQHF